A selection of T cell receptor beta chains follows, all from one sample in a study of response to subunit inactivated influenza vaccine. Via MiXCR, TCRdb re-called the RT-PCR reads, giving one row per CDR3 protein. The table records 500,000 to 650,000 distinct CDR3 sequences, less than 8% of them present only once. Sequencing was performed on PBMCs from blood, taken less than 30 months after vaccination. These receptors originate from a man aged 45-69 years who received an inactivated influenza vaccine. Both conserved end residues are part of each CDR3. Fields, in order: J gene, clone size, V gene, D gene, CDR3 protein, CDR3 DNA. A D gene is named only where the DNA matches it firmly. Clone size is shown for a subset of rows, as once, few, many or a class of expanded clone.

j_gene: TRBJ2-2; abundance: .; v_gene: TRBV9; d_gene: TRBD1; CDR3aa: CASSSGTGGNTGELFF; CDR3nt: TGTGCCAGCAGCTCCGGGACAGGGGGCAACACCGGGGAGCTGTTTTTT
j_gene: TRBJ2-2; abundance: few; v_gene: TRBV20-1; d_gene: .; CDR3aa: CSARERGGTGELFF; CDR3nt: TGCAGTGCTAGAGAGCGGGGTGGCACCGGGGAGCTGTTTTTT
j_gene: TRBJ1-2; abundance: .; v_gene: TRBV11-2; d_gene: .; CDR3aa: CASSPPTGSYGYTF; CDR3nt: TGTGCCAGCAGTCCACCAACAGGGTCCTATGGCTACACCTTC
j_gene: TRBJ1-5; abundance: .; v_gene: TRBV4-2; d_gene: .; CDR3aa: CASSQDGGMQPQHF; CDR3nt: TGTGCCAGCAGCCAAGATGGGGGTATGCAGCCCCAGCATTTT
j_gene: TRBJ1-5; abundance: many; v_gene: TRBV7-9; d_gene: .; CDR3aa: CASSLTQTQPQHF; CDR3nt: TGTGCCAGCAGTCTCACCCAAACTCAGCCCCAGCATTTT
j_gene: TRBJ2-1; abundance: many; v_gene: TRBV11-1; d_gene: .; CDR3aa: CASSLLGGPYNEQFF; CDR3nt: TGTGCCAGCAGCTTGTTGGGAGGCCCCTACAATGAGCAGTTCTTC
j_gene: TRBJ2-7; abundance: .; v_gene: TRBV6-5; d_gene: .; CDR3aa: CASSYWGSGEQYF; CDR3nt: TGTGCCAGCAGTTACTGGGGCTCGGGCGAGCAGTACTTC
j_gene: TRBJ2-2; abundance: .; v_gene: TRBV3-1; d_gene: .; CDR3aa: CASSRGGSGELVF; CDR3nt: TGTGCCAGCAGCCGGGGGGGCTCCGGGGAGCTGGTTTTT
j_gene: TRBJ1-5; abundance: .; v_gene: TRBV6-2/TRBV6-3; d_gene: .; CDR3aa: CASNDGTEPQHF; CDR3nt: TGTGCCAGCAATGACGGAACCGAGCCCCAGCATTTT
j_gene: TRBJ2-2; abundance: many; v_gene: TRBV5-1; d_gene: .; CDR3aa: CASSSQGAGNTGELFF; CDR3nt: TGCGCCAGCAGCTCCCAAGGGGCCGGGAACACCGGGGAGCTGTTTTTT
j_gene: TRBJ2-1; abundance: .; v_gene: TRBV7-9; d_gene: .; CDR3aa: CASRRDASSYNEQFF; CDR3nt: TGTGCCAGCAGAAGGGACGCCAGCTCCTACAATGAGCAGTTCTTC
j_gene: TRBJ2-7; abundance: many; v_gene: TRBV5-1; d_gene: .; CDR3aa: CASSLAGGGVSYEQYF; CDR3nt: TGCGCCAGCAGCTTGGCTGGAGGGGGCGTTTCCTACGAGCAGTACTTC
j_gene: TRBJ1-1; abundance: few; v_gene: TRBV20-1; d_gene: TRBD1; CDR3aa: CSARAAGGIEAFF; CDR3nt: TGCAGTGCTAGAGCCGCAGGGGGCATTGAAGCTTTCTTT
j_gene: TRBJ2-5; abundance: once; v_gene: TRBV4-3; d_gene: .; CDR3aa: CASSQDRGGKTGDQYF; CDR3nt: TGCGCCAGCAGCCAAGATCGTGGGGGAAAAACAGGAGACCAGTACTTC
j_gene: TRBJ2-2; abundance: .; v_gene: TRBV29-1; d_gene: TRBD1; CDR3aa: CSAGQGVSPGELFF; CDR3nt: TGCAGCGCTGGACAGGGAGTTAGCCCCGGGGAGCTGTTTTTT
j_gene: TRBJ2-3; abundance: .; v_gene: TRBV20-1; d_gene: TRBD2; CDR3aa: CSARARRGLETDTQYF; CDR3nt: TGCAGTGCTAGAGCCCGGCGGGGACTAGAGACAGATACGCAGTATTTT
j_gene: TRBJ2-1; abundance: many; v_gene: TRBV28; d_gene: TRBD2; CDR3aa: CASSLEAPAGGRWVYNEQFF; CDR3nt: TGTGCCAGCAGTTTGGAGGCGCCAGCGGGGGGCCGTTGGGTCTACAATGAGCAGTTCTTC
j_gene: TRBJ2-5; abundance: few; v_gene: TRBV7-8; d_gene: .; CDR3aa: CASSSEGWETQYF; CDR3nt: TGTGCCAGCAGCTCGGAGGGTTGGGAGACCCAGTACTTC
j_gene: TRBJ2-7; abundance: many; v_gene: TRBV12-3/TRBV12-4; d_gene: TRBD2; CDR3aa: CASSISGGAYEQYF; CDR3nt: TGTGCCAGCAGCATTAGCGGGGGGGCCTACGAGCAGTACTTC
j_gene: TRBJ2-7; abundance: .; v_gene: TRBV20-1; d_gene: .; CDR3aa: CSATKGRGAYEQYF; CDR3nt: TGCAGTGCCACCAAGGGGAGAGGCGCCTACGAGCAGTACTTC
j_gene: TRBJ2-1; abundance: many; v_gene: TRBV12-3/TRBV12-4; d_gene: TRBD2; CDR3aa: CASSFQSLAGGREQFF; CDR3nt: TGTGCCAGCAGTTTTCAGAGCCTAGCGGGGGGCCGTGAGCAGTTCTTC
j_gene: TRBJ2-4; abundance: few; v_gene: TRBV27; d_gene: .; CDR3aa: CASRSGTLAKNIQYF; CDR3nt: TGTGCCAGTCGCTCAGGGACCTTAGCCAAAAACATTCAGTACTTC
j_gene: TRBJ2-1; abundance: once; v_gene: TRBV12-3/TRBV12-4; d_gene: .; CDR3aa: CAFSFRGLPTFSSYNEQFF; CDR3nt: TGTGCCTTCAGTTTCCGGGGACTGCCCACCTTTAGCTCCTACAATGAGCAGTTCTTC
j_gene: TRBJ1-2; abundance: many; v_gene: TRBV28; d_gene: .; CDR3aa: CASSSGAPYGYTF; CDR3nt: TGTGCCAGCAGCTCCGGAGCACCCTATGGCTACACCTTC
j_gene: TRBJ2-3; abundance: .; v_gene: TRBV20-1; d_gene: TRBD2; CDR3aa: CSALGTSGSADTQYF; CDR3nt: TGCAGTGCTCTAGGGACTAGCGGGAGTGCAGATACGCAGTATTTT
j_gene: TRBJ2-1; abundance: .; v_gene: TRBV4-2; d_gene: .; CDR3aa: CASSQDFVGGPNEQFF; CDR3nt: TGTGCCAGCAGCCAAGATTTTGTGGGGGGACCCAATGAGCAGTTCTTC
j_gene: TRBJ1-5; abundance: .; v_gene: TRBV7-2; d_gene: .; CDR3aa: CASSFTGTNQPQHF; CDR3nt: TGTGCCAGCAGCTTCACAGGGACCAATCAGCCCCAGCATTTT
j_gene: TRBJ2-6; abundance: many; v_gene: TRBV12-3/TRBV12-4; d_gene: .; CDR3aa: CASSPINSGANVLTF; CDR3nt: TGTGCCAGCAGTCCCATCAACTCTGGGGCCAACGTCCTGACTTTC
j_gene: TRBJ2-7; abundance: .; v_gene: TRBV29-1; d_gene: TRBD2; CDR3aa: CSETTGTSGRAPTYEQYF; CDR3nt: TGCAGCGAGACAACCGGGACTAGCGGGAGGGCCCCCACCTACGAGCAGTACTTC
j_gene: TRBJ1-6; abundance: many; v_gene: TRBV11-2; d_gene: .; CDR3aa: CASSLYRERNSPLHF; CDR3nt: TGTGCCAGCAGCTTATATCGGGAGAGGAATTCACCCCTCCACTTT
j_gene: TRBJ2-7; abundance: many; v_gene: TRBV20-1; d_gene: TRBD2; CDR3aa: CSAISGRASYEQYF; CDR3nt: TGCAGTGCAATTAGCGGGAGGGCCTCCTACGAGCAGTACTTC
j_gene: TRBJ1-5; abundance: many; v_gene: TRBV6-1; d_gene: TRBD1; CDR3aa: CASSEYGRQGDNQPQHF; CDR3nt: TGTGCCAGCAGTGAATATGGGAGGCAGGGGGACAATCAGCCCCAGCATTTT
j_gene: TRBJ1-5; abundance: many; v_gene: TRBV5-1; d_gene: .; CDR3aa: CASSSGDGNQPQHF; CDR3nt: TGCGCCAGCAGCTCCGGGGATGGCAATCAGCCCCAGCATTTT
j_gene: TRBJ2-7; abundance: few; v_gene: TRBV7-2; d_gene: TRBD2; CDR3aa: CASSILTSVETYEQYF; CDR3nt: TGTGCCAGCAGCATCCTTACTAGCGTAGAAACCTACGAGCAGTACTTC
j_gene: TRBJ1-5; abundance: .; v_gene: TRBV27; d_gene: TRBD1; CDR3aa: CAPHDEAGGRIKGNQPQHF; CDR3nt: TGTGCCCCCCATGACGAGGCAGGGGGAAGGATAAAGGGCAATCAGCCCCAGCATTTT
j_gene: TRBJ2-1; abundance: .; v_gene: TRBV6-1; d_gene: .; CDR3aa: CASSDQLVEQFF; CDR3nt: TGTGCCAGCAGTGATCAGCTGGTTGAGCAGTTCTTC
j_gene: TRBJ1-1; abundance: few; v_gene: TRBV7-2; d_gene: .; CDR3aa: CASSLQRSTEAFF; CDR3nt: TGTGCCAGCAGCTTACAGAGGAGCACTGAAGCTTTCTTT
j_gene: TRBJ1-1; abundance: many; v_gene: TRBV11-2; d_gene: TRBD1; CDR3aa: CASSWDRDLGNTEAFF; CDR3nt: TGTGCCAGCAGCTGGGACAGGGACCTCGGGAACACTGAAGCTTTCTTT
j_gene: TRBJ2-7; abundance: few; v_gene: TRBV5-1; d_gene: TRBD1; CDR3aa: CASSLVEGSGGNEQYF; CDR3nt: TGCGCCAGCAGCTTAGTCGAGGGTTCAGGGGGCAACGAGCAGTACTTC
j_gene: TRBJ2-1; abundance: few; v_gene: TRBV7-8; d_gene: .; CDR3aa: CASSRRGAGGVYNEQFF; CDR3nt: TGTGCCAGCAGCCGCCGAGGTGCGGGCGGGGTTTACAATGAGCAGTTCTTC
j_gene: TRBJ2-7; abundance: .; v_gene: TRBV4-1; d_gene: .; CDR3aa: CASSQAGQGRSYEQYF; CDR3nt: TGCGCCAGCAGCCAAGCGGGGCAGGGGAGATCCTACGAGCAGTACTTC
j_gene: TRBJ1-2; abundance: .; v_gene: TRBV11-1; d_gene: .; CDR3aa: CASSLGERLQGRGYTF; CDR3nt: TGTGCCAGCAGCTTAGGGGAACGACTCCAAGGGCGTGGCTACACCTTC
j_gene: TRBJ2-7; abundance: .; v_gene: TRBV12-3/TRBV12-4; d_gene: .; CDR3aa: CASTISLRRGYEQYF; CDR3nt: TGTGCCAGCACCATCTCGCTTCGCAGGGGATACGAGCAGTACTTC
j_gene: TRBJ2-1; abundance: many; v_gene: TRBV12-3/TRBV12-4; d_gene: TRBD2; CDR3aa: CASTLRSGSWSYNEQFF; CDR3nt: TGTGCCAGCACCCTTCGGAGCGGGAGTTGGTCCTACAATGAGCAGTTCTTC
j_gene: TRBJ1-2; abundance: many; v_gene: TRBV6-5; d_gene: TRBD1; CDR3aa: CASSYSRQGVSGYTF; CDR3nt: TGTGCCAGCAGTTACTCTAGACAGGGCGTCTCTGGCTACACCTTC
j_gene: TRBJ2-7; abundance: .; v_gene: TRBV15; d_gene: TRBD2; CDR3aa: CATSKKGLAGIYEQYF; CDR3nt: TGTGCCACCAGCAAAAAAGGACTAGCGGGGATTTACGAGCAGTACTTC
j_gene: TRBJ2-5; abundance: .; v_gene: TRBV27; d_gene: TRBD1; CDR3aa: CASSLLTGLRETQYF; CDR3nt: TGTGCCAGCAGTTTATTGACAGGGTTGAGAGAGACCCAGTACTTC